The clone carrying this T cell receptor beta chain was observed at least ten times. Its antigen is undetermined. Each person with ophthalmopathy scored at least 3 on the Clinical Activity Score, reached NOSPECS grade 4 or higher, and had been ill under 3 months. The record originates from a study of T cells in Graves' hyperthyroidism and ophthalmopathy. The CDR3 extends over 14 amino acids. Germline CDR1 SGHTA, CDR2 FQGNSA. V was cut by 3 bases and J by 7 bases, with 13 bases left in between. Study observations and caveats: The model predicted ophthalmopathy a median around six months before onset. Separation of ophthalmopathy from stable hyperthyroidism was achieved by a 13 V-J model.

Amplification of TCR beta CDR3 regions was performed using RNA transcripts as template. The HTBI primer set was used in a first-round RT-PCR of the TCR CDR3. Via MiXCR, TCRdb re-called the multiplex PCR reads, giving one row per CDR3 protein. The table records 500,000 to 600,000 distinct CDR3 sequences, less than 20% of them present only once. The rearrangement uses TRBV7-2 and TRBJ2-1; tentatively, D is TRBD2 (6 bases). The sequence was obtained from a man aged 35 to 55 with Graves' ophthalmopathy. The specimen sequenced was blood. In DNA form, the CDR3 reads TGTGCCAGCAGCTTGGGGGGAGGTTGGAATGAGCAGTTCTTC. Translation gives CASSLGGGWNEQFF. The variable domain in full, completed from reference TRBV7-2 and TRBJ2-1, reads GAGVSQSPSNKVTEKGKDVELRCDPISGHTALYWYRQSLGQGLEFLIYFQGNSAPDKSGLPSDRFSAERTGGSVSTLTIQRTQQEDSAVYLCASSLGGGWNEQFFGPGTRLTVL.